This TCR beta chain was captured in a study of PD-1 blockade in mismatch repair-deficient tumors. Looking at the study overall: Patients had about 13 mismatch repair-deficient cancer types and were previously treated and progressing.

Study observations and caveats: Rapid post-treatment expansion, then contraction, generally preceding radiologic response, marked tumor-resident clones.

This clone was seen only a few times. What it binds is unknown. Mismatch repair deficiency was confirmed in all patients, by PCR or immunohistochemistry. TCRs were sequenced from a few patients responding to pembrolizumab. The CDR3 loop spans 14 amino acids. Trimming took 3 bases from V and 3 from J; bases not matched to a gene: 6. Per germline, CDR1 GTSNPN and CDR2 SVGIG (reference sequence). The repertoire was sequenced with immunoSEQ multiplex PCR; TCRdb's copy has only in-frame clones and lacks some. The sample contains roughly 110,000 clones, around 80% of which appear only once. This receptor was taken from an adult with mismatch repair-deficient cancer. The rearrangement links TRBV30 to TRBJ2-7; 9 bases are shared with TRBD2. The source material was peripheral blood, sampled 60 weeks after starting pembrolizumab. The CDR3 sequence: CAWSSSTSGYEQYF. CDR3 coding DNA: TGTGCCTGGAGCTCCTCGACTAGCGGCTACGAGCAGTACTTC.